This T cell receptor beta chain was recovered during a study of cytomegalovirus exposure and HLA in healthy donors. Study findings and constraints: In a later analysis, productive TCRs from donors in an Asian-associated ancestry cluster reportedly carried fewer N-insertions than the cohort mean.

This clone has a handful of counts. What it binds is unknown. A multiplex PCR was run with 60 Vbeta primers and 13 Jbeta primers. Some clones are missing from TCRdb's copy, which holds only in-frame ones; the method was immunoSEQ multiplex PCR. Among 65,000 or so clones listed, 55% to 65% were seen once. Sampled while nominally healthy, donors likely had unrecorded immune exposures. The sample was PBMCs. This sequence originates from a man between 25 and 39 years old in good health and CMV-seronegative.

As DNA, the CDR3 is TGTGCCAGCAGTTATAGCGGGGGTCCTTCGGAGGAGCAGTTCTTC. Translated, it gives CASSYSGGPSEEQFF. The chain recombines TRBV6-5 with TRBJ2-1; 9 positions agree with TRBD2. This CDR3 is built from 15 residues. CDR1 and CDR2 from the germline V gene are MNHEY and SVGAGI. The trim removed 3 bases at V and 10 bases at J, leaving 10 bases unmatched.